The clone carrying this T cell receptor beta chain was observed once. The source of the sample is a study of OX40 agonist ivuxolimab in advanced cancers. Germline CDR1 reads MDHEN; CDR2 reads SYDVKM. There are 17 residues in the CDR3. V shed 4 bases and J 4 bases; nucleotides not matched to a gene: 11. Profiling relied on immunoSEQ multiplex PCR, and the TCRdb table lists in-frame clones only, not all of them. Found here are roughly 100,000 clones, around 94% of them singletons; the top ten hold around 0.25%. The starting material was CD4+ or CD8+ T cells sorted from blood, obtained in a trial of the OX40 agonist ivuxolimab. The chain recombines TRBV28 with TRBJ2-2, with 8 bases aligning to TRBD1. The source is an adult with an advanced solid tumor such as melanoma, head and neck, liver or kidney cancer. For the CDR3, the DNA is TGTGCCAGCAGTTCACATTTTCAGGGGGCGGGCACCGGGGAGCTGTTTTTT. As protein: CASSSHFQGAGTGELFF.